This is a list of T cell receptor beta chains from one sample in a study of glioma-infiltrating T cells after dendritic cell vaccination. Sequenced by immunoSEQ multiplex PCR; TCRdb stores in-frame clones only, minus some. The data show 80,000 to 95,000 clones, around 84% seen once. The specimen comprised blood, sampled after dendritic cell vaccination. Receptors were obtained from a human donor with glioblastoma. Both conserved end residues are part of each CDR3. The order of the fields is J gene, D gene, clone size, V gene, CDR3 protein, CDR3 DNA. A D gene is named only where the DNA matches it firmly. Size is omitted from some rows. Given values are once, few, many or a class for expanded clones.

>TRBJ2-2|.|once|TRBV18
CASSWDTNTGELFF
TGTGCCAGCTCGTGGGACACGAACACCGGGGAGCTGTTTTTT
>TRBJ2-5|TRBD1|once|TRBV7-7
CASSLDGGQGETQYF
TGTGCCAGCAGCTTAGATGGGGGACAGGGGGAGACCCAGTACTTC
>TRBJ2-5|TRBD2|.|TRBV9
CASSAGYSGRAEETQYF
TGTGCCAGCAGCGCCGGATACAGCGGGAGGGCCGAAGAGACCCAGTACTTC
>TRBJ2-7|.|.|TRBV7-6
CASSLFPLSYEQYF
TGTGCCAGCAGCTTATTCCCACTCTCCTACGAGCAGTACTTC
>TRBJ1-3|.|.|TRBV14
CASSQDPGNFGFPIYF
TGTGCCAGCAGCCAAGATCCCGGGAATTTTGGGTTCCCCATATATTTT
>TRBJ2-1|.|.|TRBV5-4
CASSKMKQGFRNEQFF
TGTGCCAGCAGCAAGATGAAGCAGGGTTTTAGGAATGAGCAGTTCTTC
>TRBJ2-5|TRBD2|.|TRBV27
CASSLLAGGPSETQYF
TGTGCCAGCAGTTTATTAGCGGGGGGGCCTTCAGAGACCCAGTACTTC
>TRBJ2-2|TRBD2|few|TRBV19
CASSIDLLAQAAGELFF
TGTGCCAGTAGTATAGATTTACTAGCGCAAGCGGCCGGGGAGCTGTTTTTT
>TRBJ1-4|TRBD1|.|TRBV27
CASSFTGGFEKLFF
TGTGCCAGCAGTTTCACAGGGGGCTTTGAAAAACTGTTTTTT
>TRBJ1-4|TRBD1|few|TRBV2
CASKSGTAQKLFF
TGTGCCAGCAAGTCTGGGACAGCTCAAAAACTGTTTTTT
>TRBJ1-3|.|many|TRBV2
CASSELQFGNTIYF
TGTGCCAGCAGTGAATTACAGTTTGGAAACACCATATATTTT
>TRBJ2-7|TRBD1|.|TRBV19
CASSPPGQGSHEQYF
TGTGCCAGTAGTCCCCCGGGACAGGGGTCCCACGAGCAGTACTTC
>TRBJ1-2|.|medium-sized|TRBV14
CASSFGGADLSGYTF
TGTGCCAGCAGCTTTGGGGGCGCTGACTTGTCTGGCTACACCTTC
>TRBJ2-7|.|.|TRBV6-5
CASRGWGGPREQYF
TGTGCCAGCAGGGGATGGGGGGGCCCCCGGGAGCAGTACTTC
>TRBJ2-1|TRBD1|.|TRBV11-3
CASSWTGGSNEQFF
TGTGCCAGCAGCTGGACAGGGGGCTCCAATGAGCAGTTCTTC
>TRBJ2-3|.|.|TRBV5-1
CASSLAGIGGTDTQYF
TGCGCCAGCAGCTTGGCCGGGATTGGGGGCACAGATACGCAGTATTTT
>TRBJ1-2|.|.|TRBV19
CASSGATGNYGYTF
TGTGCCAGTAGTGGGGCCACAGGGAACTATGGCTACACCTTC
>TRBJ2-7|TRBD1|.|TRBV2
CASSDPSDRGYEQYF
TGTGCCAGCAGTGACCCTTCGGACAGGGGCTACGAGCAGTACTTC
>TRBJ2-6|TRBD1|.|TRBV19
CASNVFTGTGSGANVLTF
TGTGCCAGTAATGTTTTTACCGGGACAGGCTCTGGGGCCAACGTCCTGACTTTC
>TRBJ2-3|.|.|TRBV28
CASRAGISTDTQYF
TGTGCCAGCAGGGCAGGTATCAGCACAGATACGCAGTATTTT
>TRBJ1-1|TRBD1|.|TRBV29-1
CSVEAGQGTEAFF
TGCAGCGTTGAAGCAGGACAGGGCACTGAAGCTTTCTTT
>TRBJ2-5|.|.|TRBV5-4
CASSFGAGAEETQYF
TGTGCCAGCAGCTTCGGGGCGGGGGCTGAAGAGACCCAGTACTTC
>TRBJ2-1|TRBD2|.|TRBV4-2
CASSQEVGLAGGEQFF
TGTGCCAGCAGCCAAGAGGTCGGACTAGCGGGAGGCGAGCAGTTCTTC
>TRBJ1-2|TRBD1|.|TRBV27
CASSLFPGTDFYGYTF
TGTGCCAGCAGTTTATTCCCCGGGACAGACTTCTATGGCTACACCTTC
>TRBJ2-1|TRBD1|.|TRBV6-4
CASSDSVRQGTRNEQFF
TGTGCCAGCAGTGACTCAGTTAGACAGGGAACGAGGAATGAGCAGTTCTTC
>TRBJ1-5|TRBD1|.|TRBV2
CASSMGTGGLQPQHF
TGTGCCAGCAGTATGGGGACAGGGGGCTTACAGCCCCAGCATTTT
>TRBJ2-2|.|.|TRBV4-1
CASSQGFTGTPNTGELFF
TGCGCCAGCAGCCAAGGATTCACCGGGACACCGAACACCGGGGAGCTGTTTTTT
>TRBJ1-1|.|.|TRBV6-1
CASHPGGSNTEAFF
TGTGCCAGCCACCCCGGGGGGTCGAACACTGAAGCTTTCTTT
>TRBJ1-2|.|.|TRBV6-1
CASSPLASNYGYTF
TGTGCCAGCAGCCCCCTCGCCAGTAACTATGGCTACACCTTC
>TRBJ1-2|TRBD1|once|TRBV18
CASPGGQAIPNYGYTF
TGTGCCAGCCCGGGGGGACAGGCGATTCCTAACTATGGCTACACCTTC
>TRBJ1-2|TRBD1|.|TRBV5-4
CASSLGTGYGYTF
TGTGCCAGCAGCTTGGGGACAGGGTATGGCTACACCTTC
>TRBJ1-2|.|.|TRBV15
CATSSGGLNYGYTF
TGTGCCACCAGCTCGGGGGGGTTAAACTATGGCTACACCTTC
>TRBJ2-1|TRBD2|.|TRBV11-2
CASSLILGSGGNEQFF
TGTGCCAGCAGCTTAATTCTAGGTAGCGGGGGCAATGAGCAGTTCTTC
>TRBJ1-2|.|.|TRBV28
CAIKTGGYGYTF
TGTGCCATCAAAACCGGGGGGTATGGCTACACCTTC
>TRBJ1-5|.|once|TRBV9
CASSVSGTTYQPQHF
TGTGCCAGCAGCGTGTCCGGGACAACTTATCAGCCCCAGCATTTT
>TRBJ2-1|TRBD1|.|TRBV6-1
CASTSGTGMPSEQFF
TGTGCCAGCACATCCGGGACAGGGATGCCTTCTGAGCAGTTCTTC
>TRBJ2-7|.|.|TRBV4-3
CASSQFFGDYEQYF
TGCGCCAGCAGCCAATTTTTCGGGGACTACGAGCAGTACTTC
>TRBJ1-5|.|.|TRBV7-9
CASSFGGQPQHF
TGTGCCAGCAGCTTTGGGGGGCAGCCCCAGCATTTT
>TRBJ2-1|.|once|TRBV5-6
CASSTSVGRGSYNEQFF
TGTGCCAGCAGTACCTCGGTGGGGCGGGGCTCCTACAATGAGCAGTTCTTC
>TRBJ2-7|.|once|TRBV7-2
CASTYDYYEQYF
TGTGCCAGCACCTACGATTATTACGAGCAGTACTTC
>TRBJ2-4|.|.|TRBV7-9
CASSSKEQIQYF
TGTGCCAGCAGCTCCAAAGAACAGATTCAGTACTTC
>TRBJ1-5|.|.|TRBV16
CASSRTDYSNQPQHF
TGTGCCAGCAGTAGGACGGACTATAGCAATCAGCCCCAGCATTTT
>TRBJ1-1|.|few|TRBV28
CASSLQGTEAFF
TGTGCCAGCAGTCTACAGGGAACTGAAGCTTTCTTT
>TRBJ2-1|.|.|TRBV13
CASSSGTEQFF
TGTGCCAGCAGCTCCGGGACAGAGCAGTTCTTC
>TRBJ2-5|TRBD2|.|TRBV25-1
CASERGGETQYF
TGTGCCAGCGAGCGGGGGGGCGAGACCCAGTACTTC
>TRBJ1-5|TRBD1|.|TRBV29-1
CSVEFRQGQPQHF
TGCAGCGTTGAATTCCGACAGGGTCAGCCCCAGCATTTT
>TRBJ2-7|TRBD1|few|TRBV28
CASSLERDRGYEQYF
TGTGCCAGCAGTTTAGAACGGGACAGGGGCTACGAGCAGTACTTC
>TRBJ2-7|TRBD1|.|TRBV19
CASRQDRDEQYF
TGTGCCAGTAGGCAGGACAGGGACGAGCAGTACTTC
>TRBJ2-1|TRBD2|.|TRBV27
CASNQQRGEQFF
TGTGCCAGCAACCAACAGCGGGGTGAGCAGTTCTTC
>TRBJ1-5|.|.|TRBV11-1
CASSWTDNQPQHF
TGTGCCAGCAGTTGGACAGACAATCAGCCCCAGCATTTT